This T cell receptor beta chain was documented in a study of blood T cell repertoires in COVID-19. Study at large: The analysed material was cDNA or gDNA that came from T cells, B-cell-depleted T cells, or PBMCs.

CDR3 size: 16 residues. Germline loops: CDR1 ENHRY, CDR2 SYGVKD. J lost 4 bases, V lost 10 bases, and 10 bases had no gene match. The assay was immunoSEQ multiplex PCR, and TCRdb's table has in-frame clones only and misses some. The data show roughly 390,000 clones, around 87% seen once. This clonotype originated in a woman in her 30s with COVID-19, enrolled during active disease. V is TRBV10-3 and J is TRBJ2-3, with 14 nucleotides matching TRBD2. The sample was peripheral blood. Written as DNA, the CDR3 is TGTGCCACCCAGGGACTAGCGGGAGTAGGAGCAGATACGCAGTATTTT. This codes for CATQGLAGVGADTQYF.